Included here is one TCR beta chain sequence, with context. As originally analysed: The authors estimated nucleated cell counts from reference gene primer amplification. Profiled with immunoSEQ multiplex PCR; TCRdb holds only in-frame clones, not every one. V and J calls and clone size are as listed in that table; D and trimming were resolved from the DNA. Of about 260,000 clones listed, 70% to 85% are singletons. The source of the sample is a study of blood T cell repertoires in COVID-19. Study-level background: COVID-19 samples from acute and convalescent phases originated in the United States, Italy and Spain. The cDNA or gDNA used as material had been derived from T cells, B-cell-depleted T cells, or PBMCs.

The specimen was peripheral blood. This receptor was taken from a woman at least 80 years old with acute or convalescent COVID-19.

The chain's CDR3 is CASSLTRTNNNEQFF. The CDR3 DNA follows: TGTGCCAGCAGCTTAACACGGACTAATAACAATGAGCAGTTCTTC. V is TRBV7-2 and J is TRBJ2-1; D possibly corresponds to TRBD2 (6 bases). With 2 bases removed from V and 5 bases from J, the gap between germline ends came to 13 bases. This CDR3 has 15 amino acids. Germline CDR1 reads SGHTA; CDR2 reads FQGNSA.